This passage covers 10 T cell receptor beta chains from one sample sequenced in a study of beta chain features in type 1 diabetes. Study-level results: Across all four CD4+ subsets, people with type 1 diabetes showed modestly shorter TCRB CDR3s.

Isolated RNA was reverse transcribed in full, so expressed TCRB transcripts were sequenced. Profiling relied on immunoSEQ multiplex PCR, and the TCRdb table lists in-frame clones only, not all of them. Of about 250,000 clones in the sample, about a tenth were seen once. Their antigen targets remain unknown. The sequenced sample consisted of naive CD4+ T cells from blood. The source of these receptors is a man aged 30 to 45 with type 1 diabetes.

The sample holds a few counts of this clone. The chain is built from TRBV18 and TRBJ2-3, with 9 bases aligning to TRBD2. The CDR3 has 16 amino acids. The germline gives CDR1 KGHSH, CDR2 LQKENI. V lost 3 bases to trimming and J lost 2 bases; unmatched junction nucleotides: 6. The CDR3: CASSPLAGSTTDTQYF. The CDR3 coding sequence is TGTGCCAGCTCACCTCTAGCGGGGAGTACCACAGATACGCAGTATTTT.

This clone was seen more than once but under ten times. The rearrangement links TRBV18 to TRBJ2-7; no clear D gene. The CDR3 is 12 amino acids. V shed 8 bases and J shed 7 bases, with 15 bases lying between them. CDR1 KGHSH and CDR2 LQKENI come from the germline V gene. The CDR3: CASTDHRREQYF. The CDR3 DNA reads TGTGCCAGCACCGACCACCGGAGAGAGCAGTACTTC. The variable domain in full, completed from reference TRBV18 and TRBJ2-7, reads NAGVMQNPRHLVRRRGQEARLRCSPMKGHSHVYWYRQLPEEGLKFMVYLQKENIIDESGMPKERFSAEFPKEGPSILRIQQVVRGDSAAYFCASTDHRREQYFGPGTRLTVT.

J is TRBJ2-3 and V is TRBV30, with 15 bases lining up with TRBD2. V shed 2 bases and J 6 bases; nucleotides not matched to a gene: 15. Per the germline V gene, CDR1 is GTSNPN and CDR2 is SVGIG (reference sequence). The CDR3 totals 19 residues. The CDR3 DNA reads as TGTGCCTGGAGTCCCCTCCGGACTAGCGGGGGGGCGCGAGGTGATACGCAGTATTTT. Translated, it gives CAWSPLRTSGGARGDTQYF.

This sequence joins TRBV5-1 and TRBJ2-1, with a tentative D call TRBD1 (5 bases). V shed 1 base and J shed 4 bases, with 12 bases lying between them. CDR1 and CDR2 from the germline V gene are SGHRS and YFSETQ. The CDR3 has 15 residues. The CDR3 region is CASSLLGDRYNEQFF. CDR3 DNA: TGCGCCAGCAGCTTGTTAGGAGACAGATACAATGAGCAGTTCTTC. Supplemented by reference TRBV5-1 and TRBJ2-1, the full variable domain reads KAGVTQTPRYLIKTRGQQVTLSCSPISGHRSVSWYQQTPGQGLQFLFEYFSETQRNKGNFPGRFSGRQFSNSRSEMNVSTLELGDSALYLCASSLLGDRYNEQFFGPGTRLTVL.

The chain joins TRBV5-6 to TRBJ2-5; 9 bases match TRBD1. CDR1 and CDR2 (germline): SGHDT, YYEEEE. This CDR3 is 13 amino acids long. V shed 4 bases and J 8 bases; nucleotides not matched to a gene: 6. The CDR3 reads CASSGGTGKTQYF. In DNA form, the CDR3 reads TGTGCCAGCAGCGGCGGGACAGGGAAAACCCAGTACTTC. The whole variable domain, remainder taken from reference TRBV5-6 and TRBJ2-5, is DAGVTQSPTHLIKTRGQQVTLRCSPKSGHDTVSWYQQALGQGPQFIFQYYEEEERQRGNFPDRFSGHQFPNYSSELNVNALLLGDSALYLCASSGGTGKTQYFGPGTRLLVL.

The chain links TRBV7-9 to TRBJ2-2; D is perhaps TRBD1 (5 bases). Germline V lookup: CDR1 SEHNR, CDR2 FQNEAQ (reference sequence). The CDR3 covers 13 residues. The V gene lost 3 bases and the J gene lost 7 bases, with 9 bases spanning the gap. The CDR3 region has the DNA TGTGCCAGCAGCTTCCGACAGAGCGGGGAGCTGTTTTTT. This codes for CASSFRQSGELFF. Variable domain in full (rest from reference TRBV7-9 and TRBJ2-2): DTGVSQNPRHKITKRGQNVTFRCDPISEHNRLYWYRQTLGQGPEFLTYFQNEAQLEKSRLLSDRFSAERPKGSFSTLEIQRTEQGDSAMYLCASSFRQSGELFFGEGSRLTVL.

This clone has more than one count but fewer than ten. The chain carries TRBV2 and TRBJ2-1; 12 positions agree with TRBD2. CDR3 size: 13 residues. J gave up 15 bases and V 5 bases, and 8 bases lay outside the gene matches. Germline assignment: CDR1 SNHLY and CDR2 FYNNEI. The chain's CDR3 is CASSRTSGGLVFF. The CDR3 DNA reads TGTGCCAGCAGTCGAACTAGCGGGGGGCTCGTGTTCTTC.

This clone was counted between two and nine times. This chain joins TRBV5-1 and TRBJ2-1; D is unclear. V lost 0 bases to trimming and J lost 0 bases, with 10 bases between them. The CDR3 is made up of 16 amino acids. Germline V gene lookup returns CDR1 SGHRS and CDR2 YFSETQ. The CDR3 sequence: CASSLGPGDSYNEQFF. As DNA, the CDR3 is TGCGCCAGCAGCTTGGGACCCGGAGACTCCTACAATGAGCAGTTCTTC.

The chain carries TRBV9 and TRBJ2-4; 10 bases fit TRBD1. The V and J ends lost 4 bases and 9 bases, in that order; junction bases with no gene match: 10. This CDR3 is built from 15 residues. Germline V gene sequence: CDR1 SGDLS, CDR2 YYNGEE. The CDR3 loop reads CASSPPGQGFGIQYF. The CDR3 DNA sequence: TGTGCCAGCAGCCCGCCGGGACAGGGGTTCGGCATTCAGTACTTC.

The rearrangement uses TRBV4-2 and TRBJ1-6; D is perhaps TRBD1 (6 bases). CDR3 length equals 17 residues. V was clipped by 0 bases and J by 10 bases, with 19 bases between them. CDR1 is LGHNA and CDR2 is YNFKEQ in the germline V gene. The CDR3 protein is CASSQEEKGTRNSPLHF. In DNA form, the CDR3 reads TGTGCCAGCAGCCAAGAGGAGAAGGGGACACGTAACTCACCCCTCCACTTT.